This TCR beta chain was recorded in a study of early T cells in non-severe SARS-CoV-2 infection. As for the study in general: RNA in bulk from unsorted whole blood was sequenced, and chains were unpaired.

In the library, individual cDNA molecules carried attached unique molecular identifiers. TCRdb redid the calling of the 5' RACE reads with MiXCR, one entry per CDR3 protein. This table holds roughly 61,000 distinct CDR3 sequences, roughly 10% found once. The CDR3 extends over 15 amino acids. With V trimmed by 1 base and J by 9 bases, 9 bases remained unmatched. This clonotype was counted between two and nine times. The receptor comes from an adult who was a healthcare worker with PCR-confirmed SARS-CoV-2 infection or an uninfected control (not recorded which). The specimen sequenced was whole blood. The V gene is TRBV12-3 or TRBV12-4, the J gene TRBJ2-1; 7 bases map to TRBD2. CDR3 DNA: TGTGCCAGCAGTTTAGGGGAGGGCCTCAACATTGAGCAGTTCTTC. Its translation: CASSLGEGLNIEQFF.